This TCR beta chain comes out of a study of blood T cells in healthy people across ages (dated by TCRdb to about 2015). Regarding the complete study: In model experiments, template switching captured about one uniquely barcoded TCR beta cDNA molecule for every two T cells. Using deep sequencing normalized with unique cDNA molecular identifiers, the study measured how TCR beta repertoire diversity changes with age. To avoid experimental bias, donors of different ages were randomly spread across the sequencing lanes. The study analyzed two additional independent replicas of 1 million unique cDNA reads from the same blood draw for two donors, one aged 18 to 29 and one aged 80 or older. The donors were split into four age groups: young (average around 15 years), middle-aged (39), aged (more than 60) and long-lived (roughly 80).

Library generation was performed with 5' RACE. The data were produced on an Illumina HiSeq 2500. A second roughly 6 to 12 cycle PCR used a sample-barcoded 5' primer and a J-beta primer mix. A template-switch 5' adaptor carrying 12 random nucleotides introduced a unique molecular identifier onto each TCR beta cDNA molecule. At least 2.5 million CDR3-containing paired-end reads were obtained from each sample. The Mint cDNA synthesis kit, primed by a TRBC-specific oligonucleotide, was used to synthesize first-strand cDNA from all RNA. After uracil-DNA glycosylase treatment, a first 18-cycle PCR used universal primers M1SS and BC2_uni_R on all cDNA. The source study handled its data this way. Normalization of each sample was performed by random selection of 1 million high-quality reads, each carrying a distinct molecular identifier. Instead of being binned into consensus sequences, reads that shared molecular identifiers were thrown out. CDR3 identification, clonotype clustering and error correction used MiTCR with a Q25 quality threshold and the strictest error-elimination algorithm. A nonparametric unseen species model using Euler transformation provided a lower-bound estimate of total TCR beta diversity. The public reads were quality trimmed at Q25 with fastp and then assembled into clones with MiXCR by TCRdb, keeping productive beta chains. CDR3 protein duplicates are merged, each entry listing the most common genes and DNA. TCRdb's processing, not the authors', yielded these V and J calls. This sample lists 600,000 or so distinct CDR3 sequences; 25% to 30% were detected once. The biggest ten clones account for around 16% of the sample.

Overall study results and their limits: Estimates of total diversity from one million sequenced T cells were regarded as lower bounds and underestimates. The long-lived group showed more naive CD4+ T cells, fewer expanded clones and increased TCR diversity than the aged group, suggesting age selection. Because donor CMV infection status was unknown, age-related changes in expanded clonotypes were potentially confounded. Observed TCR beta diversity correlated strongly with the percentage of naive T cells measured by flow cytometry. Since profiling was done on bulk unsorted PBMCs, naive and antigen-experienced compartments could not be conclusively compared. As age increased, observed TCR beta diversity per million T cells dropped in a roughly linear way, and a significant reduction was already evident by age 40.

Remarks on this clonotype: Its antigen is still unknown. No per-base quality is available; no much larger clone lies one base away.

Donors were approximately 42 systemically healthy Caucasian individuals from Russia aged roughly 6 to 95 years. Around 10 milliliters of peripheral blood were drawn from each donor into EDTA-treated Vacutainer tubes. Ficoll-Paque density-gradient centrifugation was used to isolate PBMCs, with at least 7 million obtained per sample. Trizol reagent was used to extract total RNA from the PBMCs, yielding at least 6 micrograms per sample. The percentages of naive CD45RAhigh/CD27high T cells were determined by flow cytometry on a PBMC aliquot from every donor. The sample was blood. The clonotype originates from a woman older than 75 in good health.

The CDR3 protein is CATTGGLLNQPQHF. The nucleotide sequence reads as follows: TGTGCCACCACCGGGGGGCTCCTAAATCAGCCCCAGCATTTT. The chain couples TRBV10-3 to TRBJ1-5; the best D guess is TRBD1, with 6 bases matching. CDR1 is given as ENHRY and CDR2 as SYGVKD, both from the germline V gene. The junction shows trimming of 10 bases on V and 4 bases on J, plus 17 bases between the germline ends. The CDR3 holds 14 amino acids from the cysteine to the phenylalanine. The kept DNA is CDR3 alone, 42 bases in frame from the first base.